This T cell receptor (beta chain) was sequenced in a study of T cells in Graves' hyperthyroidism and ophthalmopathy (dated by TCRdb to the late 2010s). At the level of the whole study: Peripheral blood was collected at initial diagnosis, before any treatment. To identify distinguishing TCR V-J signatures, a discovery cohort of about 95 patients was used, comprising 43 with Graves' ophthalmopathy and approximately 57 with stable Graves' hyperthyroidism. Prospective prediction of ophthalmopathy was tested in an independent validation cohort of 18 to 20 hyperthyroidism patients and 15 to 17 patients who later progressed to ophthalmopathy. The roughly 99 discovery patients were divided at random into training and test sets in a 7:3 ratio. The study also compared thyroid tissue and blood T-cell repertoires from over 5 Graves' hyperthyroidism patients. Once sampling was done, hyperthyroidism patients were given methimazole at a starting dose of 30 mg daily, whereas ophthalmopathy patients were given high-dose intravenous methylprednisolone. TCR Vbeta CDR3 sequencing of 120 to 150 peripheral blood samples (around 45 ophthalmopathy, 70 to 85 hyperthyroidism and approximately 17 progressor patients) is reported in the paper.

TCR beta CDR3 regions were amplified from RNA transcripts. The first round of RT-PCR for the TCR CDR3 was performed with the HTBI primer set and the Qiagen OneStep RT-PCR kit. The libraries were constructed in a second round of multiplex PCR and then size-selected and purified. Libraries were sequenced paired-end with 100 bp reads on an Illumina HiSeq2000. On the study's bioinformatics: Raw data were processed with SOAPnuke, discarding reads with adapters, uncalled bases, mean Phred below 15, or no exact constant-primer or identifier match. High-quality paired reads were merged with COPE v1.2.5, and unique nucleotide sequences were defined as clonotypes. MiTCR v1.1 was used to align the clonotypes against IMGT TRBV, TRBD and TRBJ reference segments. Analysis was restricted to V-J combinations with a frequency above 0.0001, which covered roughly 99% of repertoires. The TCS score was defined as F50 (clonal expansion) divided by E x V (chaos), with BLOSUM62-based TCRdist calculated between CDR3 peptides within each V-J. Welch's t-statistics and random forest reduced some 510 V-J features to some 14, which were used in a naive Bayes classifier (R e1071). TCRdb cleaned the public reads at Q25 with fastp, built clones with MiXCR and kept in-frame beta chains. Each entry is one CDR3 protein sequence, shown with its most common DNA and genes. The V and J calls follow TCRdb's processing rather than the paper's. This sample gives about 400,000 distinct CDR3 sequences in total; just under 15% of them show up just once. Roughly 33% of the sample is in the top ten clones.

This clonotype was recorded a few times. It has no known antigen specificity. Base qualities are not provided; no much larger clone lies one nucleotide away. A patient counted as having stable Graves' hyperthyroidism if no progression to ophthalmopathy occurred over 18 months of follow-up. Hyperthyroidism patients were aged 18 to 65 years and newly diagnosed, with disease duration of less than 2 months. The study excluded patients with uncontrolled infections, other autoimmune diseases, pregnancy or lactation. Diagnoses were based on clinical symptoms, serum thyroxine and TRAb, thyroid ultrasound and orbital computed tomography. Ficoll-Paque density gradient centrifugation was used to isolate PBMCs from around 9.1 ml of fresh peripheral blood. Total RNA was extracted with Trizol reagent, and quality was checked on an Agilent 2100 Bioanalyzer. Broad study findings and their caveats: A 13 V-J signature model separated ophthalmopathy from stable hyperthyroidism, with around 88% sensitivity and roughly 84% specificity in cross-validation and 80%/75% in testing. During validation, the model predicted progression to ophthalmopathy a median of about 6.5 months ahead of onset, with around 70% sensitivity and 72.22% specificity. Sample size was not statistically predetermined, and blinding of investigators to group allocation was not performed. Most expanded thyroid clonotypes (frequency above 0.001) were also detected in blood, suggesting blood repertoires may reflect thyroid immune responses.

Sequencing was performed on blood. The source is a woman in her 30s with Graves' hyperthyroidism.

Here the CDR3 is given as CASSASGDEQFF. The DNA reads as follows: TGTGCCAGCAGCGCTTCGGGTGATGAGCAGTTCTTC. The sequence is built from TRBV6-4 and TRBJ2-1; the D gene is unclear. Including cysteine and phenylalanine, the CDR3 has 12 amino acids. Left in the record is the CDR3 DNA by itself, 36 bases read in frame from the first base. The germline ends are 11 bases apart after V is trimmed by 6 bases and J by 8 bases. CDR1 and CDR2 are read off the germline V gene as MRHNA and SNTAGT.